The T cell receptor (beta chain) under discussion was sequenced for a study of CD4 and CD8 cells across lung adenocarcinoma regions. The germline gives CDR1 MNHNS, CDR2 SASEGT. CDR3 length: 15 residues. The patients had localized lung adenocarcinoma, a non-small cell subtype. TCRdb re-called the PCR reads with MiXCR, one entry per CDR3 protein. The sample includes about 10,000 distinct CDR3 sequences, 40% to 60% seen only once; the top ten take 30% to 40%. This clonotype was seen only a few times. The origin of this receptor is a male donor with lung adenocarcinoma. The CD4 and CD8 labels of this study may be unreliable. The sequenced material came from CD8+ T cells from the margin of a lung tumor. The rearrangement joins TRBV6-1 to TRBJ2-1; D call uncertain. The J call is doubtful: the DNA matches TRBJ2-7 better. The CDR3 spells CASSEDYRSSYEQYF. The CDR3 coding sequence is TGTGCCAGCAGTGAAGACTACCGAAGCTCCTACGAGCAGTACTTC.